This T cell receptor (beta chain) came from a study of blood T cells in healthy people across ages. Study-wide points: Diversity of TCR beta per million T cells declined in a roughly linear way with age.

Sample-barcoded 5' priming and a J-beta primer mix drove a second PCR of about 7 to 11 cycles. A tag from a template-switch adaptor with 12 random nucleotides marked each cDNA molecule. TCRdb recomputed calls from the 5' RACE reads with MiXCR, one row per CDR3 protein. The sample lists about 700,000 distinct CDR3 sequences, about 30% occurring once. Many counts were recorded for this clonotype. Antigen unknown. Healthy Caucasian individuals from Russia aged roughly 6 to 90 were enrolled as donors. Total RNA, at least 5.5 micrograms per sample, came from PBMCs. This TCR was sampled from a woman aged 80 or older in good health. Material for sequencing was blood.

The CDR3 region is CASSLKSSGGGEQFF. As DNA, the CDR3 is TGTGCCAGCAGTTTAAAGTCTAGCGGGGGAGGTGAGCAGTTCTTC. V gene TRBV12-3 or TRBV12-4 combines with J gene TRBJ2-1, with 10 bases that match TRBD2. Losses at the gene ends were 2 bases for V and 9 bases for J; bases not matched to a gene: 7. The CDR3 spans 15 residues.